These 14 T cell receptor beta chains were sequenced from one sample in a study of blood T cell repertoires in COVID-19. Sequenced by immunoSEQ multiplex PCR; TCRdb stores in-frame clones only, minus some. The top ten hold about 20% of the sample, which has around 190,000 clones, 86% seen once. Sequencing input: peripheral blood. The source is a man between 65 and 79 years old with active or convalescent COVID-19.

The chain employs TRBV3-1 (or the pseudogene TRBV3-2) and TRBJ1-2; D unresolved. Germline CDR1 is LGHDT and CDR2 is YNNKEL (reference sequence). Trimming took off 4 bases at V and 1 base at J, with 13 bases between the two ends. The CDR3 is made up of 15 amino acids. As DNA, the CDR3 is TGTGCCAGCAGCCCGTCCTGGCCCATTAACTATGGCTACACCTTC. Translating gives CASSPSWPINYGYTF.

A single count supports this clone. The chain has TRBV20-1 and TRBJ2-3; 9 bases are a match to TRBD1. This CDR3 is 17 amino acids long. Germline CDR1 is DFQATT and CDR2 is SNEGSKA (reference sequence). J gave up 4 bases and V 3 bases, and 14 bases lay outside the gene matches. The CDR3 DNA follows: TGCAGTGCTAGTTCCCCACCGGGACAGGGTCACGCAGATACGCAGTATTTT. It translates to CSASSPPGQGHADTQYF.

The V and J genes are TRBV5-4 and TRBJ2-7; the match to TRBD2 covers 7 bases. The CDR3 covers 13 residues. J gave up 5 bases and V 4 bases, and 6 bases lay outside the gene matches. Germline V gene lookup returns CDR1 SGHNT and CDR2 YYREEE (reference sequence). CDR3 in DNA: TGTGCCAGCAGCCTATCTGGGGGGGACGAGCAGTACTTC. Amino acids: CASSLSGGDEQYF.

The chain employs TRBV19 and TRBJ2-7, with TRBD1 identical over 9 bases. The CDR3 spans 15 residues. V was clipped by 5 bases and J by 2 bases; unmatched bases: 7. Looked up from germline, CDR1 is LNHDA and CDR2 is SQIVND (reference sequence). CDR3 protein: CASSPGDRDPYEQYF. The CDR3 coding sequence is TGTGCCAGTAGTCCTGGGGACAGGGATCCCTACGAGCAGTACTTC.

There are a few counts of this clone. V is TRBV28 and J is TRBJ1-2; tentatively, D is TRBD1 (6 bases). This CDR3 contains 12 residues. Germline CDR1 MDHEN, CDR2 SYDVKM. Written as DNA, the CDR3 is TGTGCAGGACAGTCGGAGCACTATGGCTACACCTTC. Amino acids: CAGQSEHYGYTF.

This clone was detected a few times. The chain has TRBV30 and TRBJ2-2, with D maybe TRBD1 (6 bases). The V end was cut by 0 bases, the J end by 7 bases, with 12 bases between. Germline CDR1 is GTSNPN and CDR2 is SVGIG (reference sequence). The CDR3 runs 14 residues. The DNA for the CDR3 is TGTGCCTGGAGTGTACTACAGGGTAGCGGGGAGCTGTTTTTT. This encodes CAWSVLQGSGELFF.

The V and J genes are TRBV7-8 and TRBJ1-3; D is uncertain. V lost 5 bases to trimming and J lost 0 bases, with 11 bases between them. The CDR3 is 15 amino acids. Per the germline V gene, CDR1 is SGHVS and CDR2 is FQNEAQ. The CDR3 protein is CASSRDGSSGNTIYF. The CDR3 DNA reads TGTGCCAGCAGCCGTGACGGGAGCTCTGGAAACACCATATATTTT.

This chain connects TRBV30 to TRBJ1-4; D is undetermined. The CDR3 contains 13 residues. Trimming left V 8 bases short and J 7 bases short, with 17 bases between. Germline CDR1 and CDR2: GTSNPN and SVGIG (reference sequence). In nucleotides, the CDR3 is TGTGCCCTAGAGTCCACGGCGGGTGAAAAACTGTTTTTT. This gives the protein CALESTAGEKLFF.

The rearrangement joins TRBV5-8 to TRBJ2-2; 9 bases match TRBD2. The germline V gene has CDR1 SGHTS and CDR2 YDEGEE. With 6 bases clipped from V and 0 bases from J, the junction kept 3 bases outside the gene matches. The length of the CDR3 is 15 residues. The CDR3 coding sequence is TGTGCCAGCACCGCGGGGGGGGCGAACACCGGGGAGCTGTTTTTT. This gives the protein CASTAGGANTGELFF.

This clone was seen a single time. The rearrangement links TRBV2 to TRBJ2-2, with TRBD1 as a possible D gene (5 bases). Trimming stripped 6 bases from V and 6 bases from J, with 14 bases between. The CDR3 consists of 14 residues. Looked up from germline, CDR1 is SNHLY and CDR2 is FYNNEI. This CDR3 is CASSPLRDPGELFF. The CDR3 DNA follows: TGTGCCAGCAGCCCTCTCAGGGATCCCGGGGAGCTGTTTTTT. Filled out from reference TRBV2 and TRBJ2-2, the complete variable domain reads EPEVTQTPSHQVTQMGQEVILRCVPISNHLYFYWYRQILGQKVEFLVSFYNNEISEKSEIFDDQFSVERPDGSNFTLKIRSTKLEDSAMYFCASSPLRDPGELFFGEGSRLTVL.

This chain links TRBV7-2 with TRBJ1-3; possible D gene TRBD1, 5 bases. This CDR3 is built from 14 residues. Germline V gene data show CDR1 as SGHTA and CDR2 as FQGNSA. V lost 5 bases and J lost 3, with 11 bases in between. CDR3: CASSLTGGGNTIYF. The CDR3 nucleotides are TGTGCCAGCAGCCTAACCGGGGGTGGAAACACCATATATTTT.

This rearrangement joins TRBV11-2 to TRBJ2-3; 8 bases align to TRBD2. The CDR3 contains 14 residues. Germline V gene data show CDR1 as SGHAT and CDR2 as FQNNGV. After removal of 2 bases from V and 6 bases from J, the junction contained 4 bases not matched to a gene. CDR3 in DNA: TGTGCCAGCAGCTTACGGCTAGCGGGCGATACGCAGTATTTT. Protein product: CASSLRLAGDTQYF.

V usage is TRBV5-8 and J usage is TRBJ1-6; weak D call: TRBD1 (5 bases). V lost 4 bases, J lost 7 bases, and 18 bases lay in between. CDR1 and CDR2 (germline): SGHTS, YDEGEE. The CDR3 loop spans 16 amino acids. The CDR3 region is CASSQVRTIGNSPLHF. CDR3 DNA sequence: TGTGCCAGCAGCCAGGTGAGGACAATCGGAAATTCACCCCTCCACTTT.

V usage is TRBV7-3 and J usage is TRBJ1-1; 8 positions match TRBD1. This CDR3 is built from 13 residues. The germline CDR1 and CDR2 sequences are SGHTA and FQGTGA. Trimming took 5 bases from V and 6 from J; bases not matched to a gene: 5. The DNA of the CDR3 is TGTGCCAGCAGCCTTACAGGGGGGGCTGAAGCTTTCTTT. Protein: CASSLTGGAEAFF.